Below, one T cell receptor beta chain is given with its context. What it binds is not known. CDR1 is ENHRY and CDR2 is SYGVKD in the germline V gene. The CDR3 is 13 amino acids. V was shortened by 10 bases and J by 0 bases, with 12 bases between the two germline ends. The data were taken from a study of T cells in Graves' hyperthyroidism and ophthalmopathy. From RNA transcripts, TCR beta CDR3 regions were amplified. HTBI primers drove first-round RT-PCR of the TCR CDR3. TCRdb re-called the multiplex PCR reads through MiXCR, storing one row per CDR3 protein. The table includes 530,000 or so distinct CDR3 sequences, 24% detected once. Study-wide results and caveats: Patients with ophthalmopathy were separated from those with stable hyperthyroidism by a 13 V-J model. Most clonotypes that expanded in the thyroid above 0.001 also showed up in blood.

Uncontrolled infection, other autoimmune disease, pregnancy or lactation barred patients from enrollment. This TCR derives from a young woman with Graves' ophthalmopathy. Source material: blood. This rearrangement joins TRBV10-3 to TRBJ1-1, with D unclear. CDR3 sequence reads: CANSDGMNTEAFF. The CDR3 DNA follows: TGTGCCAACTCGGACGGGATGAACACTGAAGCTTTCTTT.